The T cell receptor (beta chain) described here comes from a study of shared clonotypes between healthy human individuals. Study-level results: Non-shared clonotypes displayed generation probabilities falling below those of clonotypes present in all four donors.

Note on this clone: The antigen is undetermined.

Sorted-subset replicate PCRs used about 190 ng of genomic DNA. This amount corresponded to about 30,000 T cell genomes. Assay used: immunoSEQ multiplex PCR; TCRdb lists only in-frame clones, some missing. The table shows approximately 110,000 clones, with around 71% occurring only once. Germline loops: CDR1 MNHEY, CDR2 SMNVEV (reference sequence). The CDR3 consists of 13 residues. V lost 2 bases and J lost 1, with 4 bases in between. The genes are TRBV27 and TRBJ2-3; D is unclear. Sequencing was carried out using memory CD8+ T cells sorted from blood. Subset denoted: CD45RO+ cells pooled with CCR7-negative TemRA cells. The receptor was derived from a woman in her 30s in good health. CDR3 protein: CASSLLGTDTQYF. The CDR3 nucleotides are TGTGCCAGCAGTTTACTCGGCACAGATACGCAGTATTTT.